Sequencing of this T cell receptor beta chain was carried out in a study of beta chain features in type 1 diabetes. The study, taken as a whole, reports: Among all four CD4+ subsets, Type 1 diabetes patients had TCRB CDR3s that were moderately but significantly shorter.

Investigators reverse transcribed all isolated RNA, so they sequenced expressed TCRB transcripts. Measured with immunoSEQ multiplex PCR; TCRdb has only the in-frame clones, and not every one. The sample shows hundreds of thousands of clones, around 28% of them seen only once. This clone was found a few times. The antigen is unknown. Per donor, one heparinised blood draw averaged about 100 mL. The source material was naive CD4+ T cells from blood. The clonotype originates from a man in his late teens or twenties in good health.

This CDR3 is CASSRNLAGHNEQFF. In nucleotides, the CDR3 is TGTGCCAGCAGTCGAAATCTAGCGGGGCACAATGAGCAGTTCTTC. The rearrangement joins TRBV13 to TRBJ2-1; TRBD2 matches 9 bases. Trimming removed 6 bases from V and 5 bases from J; junction bases left unmatched: 8. CDR3 length: 15 amino acids. The V gene's germline CDR1 is PRHDT and CDR2 FYEKMQ (reference sequence).